The present T cell receptor beta chain was sequenced within a study of siplizumab effects on memory and regulatory T cells. A word on this clone: Antigen specificity is unknown.

The method was immunoSEQ multiplex PCR; TCRdb's version includes in-frame clones alone and lacks a portion of them. Here the sample spans tens of thousands of clones, approximately 95% being singletons. Overall study results and limits: Sequences below about 10^-5 frequency were poorly captured. As a result, only a minor fraction of alloreactive clones mapped to unstimulated subsets. Siplizumab cultures yielded proliferating Tregs whose suppressive function was not confirmed.

The germline V and J ends were trimmed by 8 bases and 7 bases, with 12 bases remaining between them. This CDR3 has 13 amino acids. Germline V lookup: CDR1 LNHDA, CDR2 SQIVND (reference sequence). Sequenced: CD8+ T cells sorted from blood. The receptor was isolated from a human donor in good health. This rearrangement joins TRBV19 to TRBJ1-6; weak D call: TRBD1 (5 bases). The CDR3 sequence is CASAGSGNSPLHF. CDR3 in DNA: TGTGCCAGTGCAGGGTCCGGGAATTCACCCCTCCACTTT.